The clone carrying this T cell receptor beta chain was picked up one time. No antigen is known for it. This sample was included in a study of vaccination and CD4 T cells after COVID-19. The Oncomine TCR Beta short-read assay was applied to DNA of cultured CD4+ T cells. TCRdb redid the calling of the PCR reads with MiXCR, one entry per CDR3 protein. The data contain some 13,000 distinct CDR3 sequences, roughly half of them seen just once; the ten biggest clones take up roughly 17%. Trimming stripped 3 bases from V and 0 bases from J, with 12 bases between. The CDR3 is made up of 15 amino acids. Germline V lookup: CDR1 ENHRY, CDR2 SYGVKD. The treatment: roughly 10-day PBMC culture with coronavirus spike peptide pools or control peptides (ViraFEST assay).

The receptor was isolated from a human donor who had recovered from COVID-19. Sequenced input: CD4+ T cells from blood, cultured in vitro. This chain links TRBV10-3 with TRBJ2-7; D is possibly TRBD1 (5 bases). CDR3 protein: CAISDFGASSYEQYF. As DNA, the CDR3 is TGTGCCATCAGTGATTTTGGGGCAAGCTCCTACGAGCAGTACTTC.